Listed below are T cell receptor beta chains from one sample, sequenced in a study of blood T cell repertoires in COVID-19. Profiled with immunoSEQ multiplex PCR; TCRdb holds only in-frame clones, not every one. The profile covers about 360,000 clones, with around 90% appearing a single time and less than 3.5% taken by the ten largest. The sequencing input was peripheral blood. These TCRs come from a human donor in a cohort sampled during active COVID-19. Both conserved end residues are part of each CDR3. Fields, in order: CDR3 DNA, CDR3 protein, D gene, CDR3 length, J gene, clone size, V gene. The D gene is left open where the match is weak. A clone size is listed for some rows: how often the clone was seen (once, few, many), or a class if it is expanded.

cdr3_nt: TGTGCCAGCAGCCCCGGAGTCGGCGGGGAGCTGTTTTTT
cdr3_aa: CASSPGVGGELFF
d_call: .
cdr3_length: 13
j_call: TRBJ2-2
clone_size: .
v_call: TRBV7-3

cdr3_nt: TGTGCCTGGAGATCGTCGGCAGGCTACGAGCAGTACTTC
cdr3_aa: CAWRSSAGYEQYF
d_call: .
cdr3_length: 13
j_call: TRBJ2-7
clone_size: .
v_call: TRBV30

cdr3_nt: TGCGCCAGCAGCCCACGGGGGGCCTTCTATGGCTACACCTTC
cdr3_aa: CASSPRGAFYGYTF
d_call: .
cdr3_length: 14
j_call: TRBJ1-2
clone_size: once
v_call: TRBV10-2

cdr3_nt: TGCGCCAGCAGCTTGGACGGACAAGACGAGCAGTACTTC
cdr3_aa: CASSLDGQDEQYF
d_call: .
cdr3_length: 13
j_call: TRBJ2-7
clone_size: .
v_call: TRBV5-1

cdr3_nt: TGTGCCAGTAGCCTAGCAGCCGGACAGGGCGATTCACCCCTCCACTTT
cdr3_aa: CASSLAAGQGDSPLHF
d_call: TRBD1
cdr3_length: 16
j_call: TRBJ1-6
clone_size: .
v_call: TRBV19

cdr3_nt: TGCAGCGTTGATGGACTAGCGGGAGGGCCGACAGATACGCAGTATTTT
cdr3_aa: CSVDGLAGGPTDTQYF
d_call: TRBD2
cdr3_length: 16
j_call: TRBJ2-3
clone_size: .
v_call: TRBV29-1

cdr3_nt: TGTGCCAGTAGTATTAGCGGGGGGGCCTACAATGAGCAGTTCTTC
cdr3_aa: CASSISGGAYNEQFF
d_call: TRBD2
cdr3_length: 15
j_call: TRBJ2-1
clone_size: .
v_call: TRBV19

cdr3_nt: TGTGCCAGCAGTTACGCAGGATGGAATGAGCAGTTCTTC
cdr3_aa: CASSYAGWNEQFF
d_call: .
cdr3_length: 13
j_call: TRBJ2-1
clone_size: .
v_call: TRBV27

cdr3_nt: TGTGCCACCAGCAGAGACTCGACAGGAGGTGGCTACACCTTC
cdr3_aa: CATSRDSTGGGYTF
d_call: .
cdr3_length: 14
j_call: TRBJ1-2
clone_size: .
v_call: TRBV15

cdr3_nt: TGTGCCAGCAGATCTAACCCGGACACCCACGAGCAGTACTTC
cdr3_aa: CASRSNPDTHEQYF
d_call: .
cdr3_length: 14
j_call: TRBJ2-7
clone_size: .
v_call: TRBV3-1/TRBV3-2

cdr3_nt: TGTGCCTGGACCCCCCGGGGGTTTAATTCACCCCTCCACTTT
cdr3_aa: CAWTPRGFNSPLHF
d_call: .
cdr3_length: 14
j_call: TRBJ1-6
clone_size: .
v_call: TRBV30

cdr3_nt: TGTGCCAGCAGCACAGGGGGCCTTGAGGATGAGACCCAGTACTTC
cdr3_aa: CASSTGGLEDETQYF
d_call: TRBD1
cdr3_length: 15
j_call: TRBJ2-5
clone_size: .
v_call: TRBV13

cdr3_nt: TGTGCCAGCAGCTCCGGACTAGCGGGAGCATATACGCAGTATTTT
cdr3_aa: CASSSGLAGAYTQYF
d_call: TRBD2
cdr3_length: 15
j_call: TRBJ2-3
clone_size: .
v_call: TRBV7-2

cdr3_nt: TGTGCCTGGAGACGAGGACAGGGTGGCTACACCTTC
cdr3_aa: CAWRRGQGGYTF
d_call: TRBD1
cdr3_length: 12
j_call: TRBJ1-2
clone_size: .
v_call: TRBV30

cdr3_nt: TGTGCCAGCAGCTCCGGGGGTGGCTACACCTTC
cdr3_aa: CASSSGGGYTF
d_call: .
cdr3_length: 11
j_call: TRBJ1-2
clone_size: .
v_call: TRBV7-9

cdr3_nt: TGTGCCAGCAGTTACGACCCCACAGGGGGCCTGGCTGAAGCTTTCTTT
cdr3_aa: CASSYDPTGGLAEAFF
d_call: TRBD1
cdr3_length: 16
j_call: TRBJ1-1
clone_size: .
v_call: TRBV6-5

cdr3_nt: TGTGCCAGCAGTTTAGGTCTAGTCCTCGACAATGAGCAGTTCTTC
cdr3_aa: CASSLGLVLDNEQFF
d_call: .
cdr3_length: 15
j_call: TRBJ2-1
clone_size: .
v_call: TRBV28

cdr3_nt: TGTGCCAGCAGTGAAGTGCAGGGTCCCTATGGCTACACCTTC
cdr3_aa: CASSEVQGPYGYTF
d_call: .
cdr3_length: 14
j_call: TRBJ1-2
clone_size: .
v_call: TRBV6-1

cdr3_nt: TGTGCCAGTACCCTCTCCGGGGGTACCTGGGATGGCTACACCTTC
cdr3_aa: CASTLSGGTWDGYTF
d_call: .
cdr3_length: 15
j_call: TRBJ1-2
clone_size: .
v_call: TRBV19